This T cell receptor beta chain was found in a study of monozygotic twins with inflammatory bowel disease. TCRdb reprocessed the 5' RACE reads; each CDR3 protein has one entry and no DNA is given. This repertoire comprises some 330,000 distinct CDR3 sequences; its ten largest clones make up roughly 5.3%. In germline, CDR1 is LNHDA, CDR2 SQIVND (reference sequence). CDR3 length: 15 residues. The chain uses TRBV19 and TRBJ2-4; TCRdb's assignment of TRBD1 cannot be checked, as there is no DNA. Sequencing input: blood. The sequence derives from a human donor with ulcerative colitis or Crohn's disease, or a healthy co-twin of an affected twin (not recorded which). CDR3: CASSDTGTFQNIQYF.